This is a list of T cell receptor beta chains from one sample in a study of blood T cell repertoires in COVID-19. Measured with immunoSEQ multiplex PCR; TCRdb has only the in-frame clones, and not every one. The sample yields 120,000 to 150,000 clones, around nine tenths seen once. Source material: peripheral blood. These receptors all stem from a human donor in a cohort sampled during active COVID-19. Both conserved end residues are part of each CDR3. A D gene is named only where the DNA matches it firmly. Rows may omit the clone size; those that give it use once, few, many or a size class.

TRBJ1-1 | TRBV16 | - | - | TGTGCCAGCAGCCTTGACAGAAAAATGAACACTGAAGCTTTCTTT | CASSLDRKMNTEAFF
TRBJ2-7 | TRBV7-2 | - | TRBD2 | TGTGCCAGCAGCTTAGCCCCCGGCGGGGGTTCCTACGAGCAGTACTTC | CASSLAPGGGSYEQYF
TRBJ2-5 | TRBV11-1 | - | TRBD1 | TGTGCCAGCAACCCGGGGACAGGGCAAGAGACCCAGTACTTC | CASNPGTGQETQYF
TRBJ1-6 | TRBV15 | - | - | TGTGCCACCAGCAGAGGTCCGGCCGGGGTTAATTCACCCCTCCACTTT | CATSRGPAGVNSPLHF
TRBJ1-5 | TRBV6-1 | few | - | TGTGCCAGCAGTGAAGGGCAGGGACAATCTTGGCCCCAGCATTTT | CASSEGQGQSWPQHF
TRBJ2-7 | TRBV11-2 | - | TRBD1 | TGTGCCAGCAGCTTAGATCGGACAGGTGCCCACGAGCAGTACTTC | CASSLDRTGAHEQYF
TRBJ2-5 | TRBV5-1 | - | - | TGCGCCAGCAGCCGCGAGGTCGGTAAACAAGAGACCCAGTACTTC | CASSREVGKQETQYF
TRBJ2-5 | TRBV7-3 | once | TRBD2 | TGTGCCAGCAGCTTAGTCCCGGGGGGGCTAGAGACCCAGTACTTC | CASSLVPGGLETQYF
TRBJ2-1 | TRBV7-2 | - | - | TGTGCCAGCAGCCCAACATACAATGAGCAGTTCTTC | CASSPTYNEQFF
TRBJ1-1 | TRBV5-4 | few | TRBD1 | TGTGCCAGCAGCTTGGCACAGGGGAAAACTGAAGCTTTCTTT | CASSLAQGKTEAFF
TRBJ1-1 | TRBV9 | - | - | TGTGCCAGCAGCGTAGTCGTGTCAGGGCCCAACACTGAAGCTTTCTTT | CASSVVVSGPNTEAFF
TRBJ1-6 | TRBV4-1 | - | TRBD1 | TGCGCCAGCAGCCAAGTAGGTGGACAGGGGGGTTCACCCCTCCACTTT | CASSQVGGQGGSPLHF
TRBJ1-2 | TRBV5-4 | once | - | TGTGCCAGCAGCTTGGCGAGGGGAGGCTATGGCTACACCTTC | CASSLARGGYGYTF
TRBJ2-7 | TRBV7-9 | few | - | TGTGCCAGCAGCTTCCGAATTGGCGGGTACGAGCAGTACTTC | CASSFRIGGYEQYF
TRBJ2-1 | TRBV7-2 | - | TRBD2 | TGTGCCAGCAGCTTACTAGCGGGGCAATACAATGAGCAGTTCTTC | CASSLLAGQYNEQFF
TRBJ2-1 | TRBV2 | - | - | TGTGCCAGCAGTACTATTTCTATGGGGCAGTTCTTC | CASSTISMGQFF
TRBJ1-1 | TRBV6-5 | - | TRBD1 | TGTGCCAGCCCGACAGGGAGCACTGAAGCTTTCTTT | CASPTGSTEAFF
TRBJ2-5 | TRBV27 | - | - | TGTGCCAGCAGCCAACTCAGGGGTTGGGAGACCCAGTACTTC | CASSQLRGWETQYF
TRBJ2-1 | TRBV5-1 | - | - | TGCGCCAGCAGCCTGAAGCCAGCGAACAATGAGCAGTTCTTC | CASSLKPANNEQFF
TRBJ1-2 | TRBV2 | - | - | TGTGCCAGCAGATACAGTTCCGAGGGCTACACCTTC | CASRYSSEGYTF
TRBJ2-5 | TRBV5-1 | - | - | TGCGCCAGCAGCTTGGGAGGGTACTACCAAGAGACCCAGTACTTC | CASSLGGYYQETQYF
TRBJ2-7 | TRBV5-1 | once | TRBD2 | TGCGCCAGCAGCCCGGGACTAGCGAACTCCTACGAGCAGTACTTC | CASSPGLANSYEQYF
TRBJ1-1 | TRBV2 | - | - | TGTGCCAGCAGTGGGGTAAGGCGGACAGAAGCTTTCTTT | CASSGVRRTEAFF
TRBJ2-3 | TRBV3-1/TRBV3-2 | - | TRBD2 | TGTGCCAGCAGCCAATGGGGGGGACTAGCGGCCACAGATACGCAGTATTTT | CASSQWGGLAATDTQYF
TRBJ2-2 | TRBV5-1 | - | - | TGCGCCAGCAGCTTGGACAGGCCGAACACCGGGGAGCTGTTTTTT | CASSLDRPNTGELFF
TRBJ2-3 | TRBV6-2/TRBV6-3 | - | TRBD1 | TGTGCCAGCAGCTGGCAGGGGGCGTCAGATACGCAGTATTTT | CASSWQGASDTQYF
TRBJ1-2 | TRBV13 | few | - | TGTGCCAGCAGCTTAGAGAGTTCCCTCTATGGCTACACCTTC | CASSLESSLYGYTF
TRBJ1-5 | TRBV18 | - | - | TGTGCCAGCTCCCAGGGAAGCATGGGCAATCAGCCCCAGCATTTT | CASSQGSMGNQPQHF
TRBJ2-3 | TRBV11-3 | - | - | TGTGCCAGCAGCCCAGGGGATTGGGGCACAGATACGCAGTATTTT | CASSPGDWGTDTQYF
TRBJ1-2 | TRBV9 | - | - | TGTGCCAGCAGCGTAGAAGGGGTGGTTGGCTACACCTTC | CASSVEGVVGYTF
TRBJ1-1 | TRBV12-3/TRBV12-4 | - | - | TGTGCCAGCAGTTTTCACGGGGACACTGAAGCTTTCTTT | CASSFHGDTEAFF
TRBJ2-5 | TRBV19 | - | TRBD1 | TGTGCCAGGGCCCCCCGGGACAGGGTTTGGAGGGGGGGCGTTTCTCACTTC | CARAPRDRVWRGGVSHF
TRBJ1-4 | TRBV7-2 | once | - | TGTGCCAGCAGCCCTGAGGGCAGAAATGAAAAACTGTTTTTT | CASSPEGRNEKLFF
TRBJ2-3 | TRBV9 | - | - | TGTGCCAGCAGCGCCTCAGGGGCAGATACGCAGTATTTT | CASSASGADTQYF
TRBJ2-1 | TRBV5-6 | - | TRBD1 | TGTGCCAGCAGCCCCGGGACAGGGTACAATGAGCAGTTCTTC | CASSPGTGYNEQFF
TRBJ1-5 | TRBV10-1 | once | TRBD1 | TGCGCCAGCATAAGACAGGGGGGAGATCAGCCCCAGCATTTT | CASIRQGGDQPQHF
TRBJ1-2 | TRBV7-8 | - | - | TGTGCCAGCAGCCCCCTCGCAGGGGCGAACTATGGCTACACCTTC | CASSPLAGANYGYTF
TRBJ1-1 | TRBV27 | - | - | TGTGCCAGCAGTATATCAGGCGGCGTGAACACTGAAGCTTTCTTT | CASSISGGVNTEAFF
TRBJ2-6 | TRBV14 | - | TRBD1 | TGTGCCAGCAGCCATGGGACAGGGGATGGGGCCAACGTCCTGACTTTC | CASSHGTGDGANVLTF
TRBJ2-7 | TRBV9 | - | - | TGTGCCAGCAGCGTAGCAGGGGAGGGGGAGCAGTACTTC | CASSVAGEGEQYF